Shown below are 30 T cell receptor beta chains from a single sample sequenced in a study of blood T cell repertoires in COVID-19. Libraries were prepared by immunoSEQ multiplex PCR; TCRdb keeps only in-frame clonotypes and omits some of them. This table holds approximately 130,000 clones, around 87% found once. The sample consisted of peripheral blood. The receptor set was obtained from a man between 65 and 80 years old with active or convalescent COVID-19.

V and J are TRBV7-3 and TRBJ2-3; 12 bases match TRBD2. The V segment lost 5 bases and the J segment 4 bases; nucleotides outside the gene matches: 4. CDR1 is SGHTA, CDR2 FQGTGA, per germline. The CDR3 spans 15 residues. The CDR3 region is CASSRLAGVSDTQYF. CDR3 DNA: TGTGCCAGCAGCCGACTAGCGGGAGTCTCAGATACGCAGTATTTT.

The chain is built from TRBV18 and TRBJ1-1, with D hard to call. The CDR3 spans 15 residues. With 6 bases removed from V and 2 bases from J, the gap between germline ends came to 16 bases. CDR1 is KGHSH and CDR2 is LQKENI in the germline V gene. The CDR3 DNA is TGTGCCAGCTCTCCCTTAAGCCAGGATAACACTGAAGCTTTCTTT. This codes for CASSPLSQDNTEAFF.

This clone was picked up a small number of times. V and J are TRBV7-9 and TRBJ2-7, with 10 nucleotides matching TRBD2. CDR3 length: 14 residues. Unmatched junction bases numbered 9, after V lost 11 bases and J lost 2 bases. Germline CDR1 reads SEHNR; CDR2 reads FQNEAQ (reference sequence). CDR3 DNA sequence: TGTGCCGTAGGTGCTAGCGGGGGAGCCTACGAGCAGTACTTC. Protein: CAVGASGGAYEQYF.

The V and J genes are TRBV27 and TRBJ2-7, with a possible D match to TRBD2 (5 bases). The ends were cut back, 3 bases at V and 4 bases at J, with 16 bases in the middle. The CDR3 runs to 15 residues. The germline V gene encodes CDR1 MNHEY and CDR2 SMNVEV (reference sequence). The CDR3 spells CASSLEGGYGYEQYF. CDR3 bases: TGTGCCAGCAGTTTGGAAGGCGGGTACGGATACGAGCAGTACTTC.

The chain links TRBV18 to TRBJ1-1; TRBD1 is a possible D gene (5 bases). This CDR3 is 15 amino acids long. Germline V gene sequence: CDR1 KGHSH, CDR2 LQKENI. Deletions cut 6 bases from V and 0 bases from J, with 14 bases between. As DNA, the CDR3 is TGTGCCAGCTCCCCCGGGGGGGAGATGAACACTGAAGCTTTCTTT. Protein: CASSPGGEMNTEAFF. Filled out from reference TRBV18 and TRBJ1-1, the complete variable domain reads NAGVMQNPRHLVRRRGQEARLRCSPMKGHSHVYWYRQLPEEGLKFMVYLQKENIIDESGMPKERFSAEFPKEGPSILRIQQVVRGDSAAYFCASSPGGEMNTEAFFGQGTRLTVV.

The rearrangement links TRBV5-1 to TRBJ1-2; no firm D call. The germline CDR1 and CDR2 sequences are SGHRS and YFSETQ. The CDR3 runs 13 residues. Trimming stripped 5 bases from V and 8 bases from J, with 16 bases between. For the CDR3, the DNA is TGCGCCAGCAGAAGCGATGAGAGGGAAGGCTACACCTTC. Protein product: CASRSDEREGYTF.

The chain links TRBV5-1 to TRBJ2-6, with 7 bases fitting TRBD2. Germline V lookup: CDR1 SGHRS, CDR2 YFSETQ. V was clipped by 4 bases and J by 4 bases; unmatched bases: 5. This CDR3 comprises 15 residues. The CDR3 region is CASSLGGTGANVLTF. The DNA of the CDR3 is TGCGCCAGCAGCCTCGGGGGGACCGGGGCCAACGTCCTGACTTTC.

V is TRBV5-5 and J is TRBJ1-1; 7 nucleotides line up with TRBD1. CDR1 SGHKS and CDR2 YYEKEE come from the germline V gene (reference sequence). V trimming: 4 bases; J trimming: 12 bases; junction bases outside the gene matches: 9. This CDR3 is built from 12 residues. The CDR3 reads CASSIGGQGTFF. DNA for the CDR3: TGTGCCAGCAGCATAGGGGGCCAGGGAACTTTCTTT.

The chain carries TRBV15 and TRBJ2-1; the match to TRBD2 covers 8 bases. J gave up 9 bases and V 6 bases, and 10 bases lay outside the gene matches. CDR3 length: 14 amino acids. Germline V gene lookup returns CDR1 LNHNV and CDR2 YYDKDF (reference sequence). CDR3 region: CATSLVVAGSEQFF. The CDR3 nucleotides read TGTGCCACCAGTCTGGTGGTAGCGGGAAGTGAGCAGTTCTTC.

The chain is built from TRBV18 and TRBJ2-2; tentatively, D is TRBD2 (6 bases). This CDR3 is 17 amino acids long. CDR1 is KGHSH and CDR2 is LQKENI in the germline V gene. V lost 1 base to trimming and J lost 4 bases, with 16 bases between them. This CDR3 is CASSPRRIAESTGELFF. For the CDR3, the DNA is TGTGCCAGCTCACCACGACGGATAGCGGAATCCACCGGGGAGCTGTTTTTT.

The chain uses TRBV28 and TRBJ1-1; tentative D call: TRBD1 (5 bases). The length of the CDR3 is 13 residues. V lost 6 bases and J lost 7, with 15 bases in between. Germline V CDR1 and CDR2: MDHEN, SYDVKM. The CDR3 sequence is CASRPQGYREAFF. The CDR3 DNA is TGTGCCAGCAGGCCGCAGGGATATCGTGAAGCTTTCTTT.

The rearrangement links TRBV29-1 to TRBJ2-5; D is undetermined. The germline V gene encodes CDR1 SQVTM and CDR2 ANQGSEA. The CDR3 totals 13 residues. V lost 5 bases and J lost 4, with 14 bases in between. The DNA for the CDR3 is TGCAGCGTTCCCGACACCCTCAGAGAGACCCAGTACTTC. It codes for CSVPDTLRETQYF.

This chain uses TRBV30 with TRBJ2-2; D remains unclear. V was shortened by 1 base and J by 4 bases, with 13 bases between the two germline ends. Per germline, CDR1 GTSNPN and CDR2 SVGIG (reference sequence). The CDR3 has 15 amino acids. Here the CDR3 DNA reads TGTGCCTGGAGTGCGGCAGAGAGGAGCACCGGGGAGCTGTTTTTT. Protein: CAWSAAERSTGELFF.

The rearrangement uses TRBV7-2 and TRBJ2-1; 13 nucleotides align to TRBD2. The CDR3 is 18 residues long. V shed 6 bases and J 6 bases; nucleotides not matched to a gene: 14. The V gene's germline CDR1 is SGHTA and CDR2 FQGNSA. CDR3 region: CASSPTSGRAGDSNEQFF. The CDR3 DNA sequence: TGTGCCAGCAGTCCCACTAGCGGGAGGGCCGGTGATAGCAATGAGCAGTTCTTC.

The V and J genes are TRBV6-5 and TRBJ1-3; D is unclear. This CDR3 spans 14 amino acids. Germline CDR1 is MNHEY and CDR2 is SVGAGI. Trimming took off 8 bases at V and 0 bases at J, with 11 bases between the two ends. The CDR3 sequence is CASFSLPSGNTIYF. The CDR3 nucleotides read TGTGCCAGCTTTTCCCTACCCTCTGGAAACACCATATATTTT.

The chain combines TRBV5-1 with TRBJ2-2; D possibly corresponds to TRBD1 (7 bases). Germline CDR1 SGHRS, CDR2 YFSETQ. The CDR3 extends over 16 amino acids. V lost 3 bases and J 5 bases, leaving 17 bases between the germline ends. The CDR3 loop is CASSWGSGGQTGELFF. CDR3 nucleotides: TGCGCCAGCAGCTGGGGGTCAGGGGGGCAGACCGGGGAGCTGTTTTTT.

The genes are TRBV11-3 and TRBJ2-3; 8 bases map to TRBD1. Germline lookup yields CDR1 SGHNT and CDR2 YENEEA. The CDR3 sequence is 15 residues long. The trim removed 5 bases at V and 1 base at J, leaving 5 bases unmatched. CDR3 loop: CASSQGTGGTDTQYF. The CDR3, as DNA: TGTGCCAGCAGCCAAGGGACAGGAGGCACAGATACGCAGTATTTT.

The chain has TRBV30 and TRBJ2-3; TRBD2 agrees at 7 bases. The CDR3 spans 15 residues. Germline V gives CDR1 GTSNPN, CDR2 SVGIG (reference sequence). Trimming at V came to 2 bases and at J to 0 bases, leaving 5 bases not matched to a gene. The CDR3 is CAWSRSGTSTDTQYF. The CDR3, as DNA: TGTGCCTGGAGTAGAAGCGGGACTAGCACAGATACGCAGTATTTT.

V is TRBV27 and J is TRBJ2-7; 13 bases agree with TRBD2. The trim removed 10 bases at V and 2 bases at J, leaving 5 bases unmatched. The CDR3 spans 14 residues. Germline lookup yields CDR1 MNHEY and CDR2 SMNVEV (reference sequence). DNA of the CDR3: TGTGCCACCGGGGGGACTAGCGGGACCTACGAGCAGTACTTC. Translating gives CATGGTSGTYEQYF.

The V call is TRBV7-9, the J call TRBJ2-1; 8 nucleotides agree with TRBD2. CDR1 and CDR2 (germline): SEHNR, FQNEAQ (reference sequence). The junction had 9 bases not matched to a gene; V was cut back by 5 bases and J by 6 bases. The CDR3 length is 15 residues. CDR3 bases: TGTGCCAGCAGCCCTCGGGGGGGGCGTCTCAATGAGCAGTTCTTC. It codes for CASSPRGGRLNEQFF.

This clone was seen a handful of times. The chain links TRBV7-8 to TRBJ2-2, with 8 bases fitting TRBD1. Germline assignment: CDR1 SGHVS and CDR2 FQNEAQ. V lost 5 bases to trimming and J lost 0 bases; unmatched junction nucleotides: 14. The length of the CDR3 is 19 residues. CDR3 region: CASSPGRVRTGTNTGELFF. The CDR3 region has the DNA TGTGCCAGCAGCCCCGGCCGCGTGAGGACAGGGACGAACACCGGGGAGCTGTTTTTT.

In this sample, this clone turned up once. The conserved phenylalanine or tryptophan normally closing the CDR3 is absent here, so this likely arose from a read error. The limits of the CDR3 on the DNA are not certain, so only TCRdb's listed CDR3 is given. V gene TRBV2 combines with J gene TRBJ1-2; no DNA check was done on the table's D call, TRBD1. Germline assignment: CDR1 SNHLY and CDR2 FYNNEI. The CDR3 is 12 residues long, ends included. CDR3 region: CASSENLVGQTG.

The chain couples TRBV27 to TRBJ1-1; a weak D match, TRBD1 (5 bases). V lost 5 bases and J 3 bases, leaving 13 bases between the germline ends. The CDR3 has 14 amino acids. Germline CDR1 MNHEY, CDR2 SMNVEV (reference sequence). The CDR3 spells CASSEGVSYTEAFF. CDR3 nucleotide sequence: TGTGCCAGCAGTGAAGGGGTCTCGTACACTGAAGCTTTCTTT.

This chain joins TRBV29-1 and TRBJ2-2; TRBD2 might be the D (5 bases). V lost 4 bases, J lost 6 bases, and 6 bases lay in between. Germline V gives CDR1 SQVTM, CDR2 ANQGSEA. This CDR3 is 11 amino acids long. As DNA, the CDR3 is TGCAGCGTTGGAGGGTCCGGGGAGCTGTTTTTT. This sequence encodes CSVGGSGELFF.

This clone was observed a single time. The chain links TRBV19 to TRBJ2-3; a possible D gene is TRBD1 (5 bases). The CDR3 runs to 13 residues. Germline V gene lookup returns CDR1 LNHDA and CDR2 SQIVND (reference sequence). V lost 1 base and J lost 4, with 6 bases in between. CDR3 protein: CASSIGGSDTQYF. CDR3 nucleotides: TGTGCCAGTAGTATAGGGGGCTCAGATACGCAGTATTTT.

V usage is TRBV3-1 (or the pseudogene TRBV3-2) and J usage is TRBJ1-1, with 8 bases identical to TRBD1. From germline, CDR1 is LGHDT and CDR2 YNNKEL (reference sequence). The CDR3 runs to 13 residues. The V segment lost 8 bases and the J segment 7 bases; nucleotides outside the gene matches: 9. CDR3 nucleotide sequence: TGTGCCAGCTGGGGACAGGCTTCCGGTGAAGCTTTCTTT. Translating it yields CASWGQASGEAFF.

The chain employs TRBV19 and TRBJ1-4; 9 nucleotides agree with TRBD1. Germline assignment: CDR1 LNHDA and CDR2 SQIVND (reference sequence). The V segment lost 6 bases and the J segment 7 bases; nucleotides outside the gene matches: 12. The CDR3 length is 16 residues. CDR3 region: CASSRPPQGAGEKLFF. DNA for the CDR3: TGTGCCAGTAGCCGTCCGCCACAGGGGGCGGGTGAAAAACTGTTTTTT.

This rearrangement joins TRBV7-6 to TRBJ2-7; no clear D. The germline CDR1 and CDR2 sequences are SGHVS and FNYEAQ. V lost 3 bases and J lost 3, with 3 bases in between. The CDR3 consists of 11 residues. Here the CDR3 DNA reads TGTGCCAGCAGCTTCAACTACGAGCAGTACTTC. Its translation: CASSFNYEQYF. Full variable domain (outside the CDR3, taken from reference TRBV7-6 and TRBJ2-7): GAGVSQSPRYKVTKRGQDVALRCDPISGHVSLYWYRQALGQGPEFLTYFNYEAQQDKSGLPNDRFSAERPEGSISTLTIQRTEQRDSAMYRCASSFNYEQYFGPGTRLTVT.

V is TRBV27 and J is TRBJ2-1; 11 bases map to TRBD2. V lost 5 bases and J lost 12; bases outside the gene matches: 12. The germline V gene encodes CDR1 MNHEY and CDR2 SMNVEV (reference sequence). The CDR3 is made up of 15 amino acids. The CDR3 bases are TGTGCCAGCAGTGCCGGGACTAGCGGTCATAGGGGGCAGTTCTTC. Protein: CASSAGTSGHRGQFF.

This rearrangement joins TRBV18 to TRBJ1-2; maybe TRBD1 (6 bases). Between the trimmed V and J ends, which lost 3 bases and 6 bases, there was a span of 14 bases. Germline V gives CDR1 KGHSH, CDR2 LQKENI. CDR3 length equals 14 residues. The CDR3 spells CASSPGGGNDGYTF. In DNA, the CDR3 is TGTGCCAGCTCACCGGGAGGGGGGAACGATGGCTACACCTTC.